Below, one TCR beta chain is given with its context. The sample originates from a study of blood T cell repertoires in COVID-19. Study summary: From the United States, Italy and Spain came samples of acute and convalescent COVID-19.

As handled by the study authors: Reference gene primer amplification gave estimated nucleated cell counts. TCRdb keeps only in-frame clones here, not all; method: immunoSEQ multiplex PCR. V, J and clone size were drawn from that table, and D and trimming were deduced from the DNA. Among 150,000 or so clones, approximately 82% were seen once, and the ten largest hold roughly 6.4%. Germline V gene lookup returns CDR1 SGHNT and CDR2 YYREEE (reference sequence). The CDR3 is 13 residues long. V was pared by 4 bases and J by 9 bases, with 6 bases of the junction left unmatched. It was during active infection that Seattle patients were enrolled and then longitudinally followed.

The sample consisted of peripheral blood. V is TRBV5-4 and J is TRBJ2-1; 8 positions match TRBD2. The TCR was taken from a woman aged 35 to 49 with COVID-19, enrolled during active disease. CDR3 sequence: CASSPGRGAEQFF. CDR3 DNA: TGTGCCAGCAGCCCCGGGAGGGGGGCTGAGCAGTTCTTC.